A single sample gave rise to the 5 T cell receptor beta chains below, sequenced in a study of blood T cell repertoires in COVID-19. Sequencing was performed with immunoSEQ multiplex PCR; in TCRdb, only in-frame clones are kept and a portion is missing. The data contain about 160,000 clones, 80% to 90% of them singletons. The sample comprised PBMCs or T cells enriched from blood (not recorded which). The receptors come from a woman aged 45-65 years in a cohort exposed to, infected with or recovered from COVID-19 (not recorded which).

This clone was observed a few times. The chain couples TRBV28 to TRBJ2-7; D is possibly TRBD1 (6 bases). V lost 1 base, J lost 7 bases, and 14 bases lay in between. CDR3 size: 14 residues. The germline V gene has CDR1 MDHEN and CDR2 SYDVKM. CDR3 region: CASSLLVGQFEQYF. The DNA of the CDR3 is TGTGCCAGCAGTTTATTAGTCGGACAGTTTGAGCAGTACTTC.

The chain couples TRBV11-2 to TRBJ2-7, with TRBD1 identical over 8 bases. With V trimmed by 6 bases and J by 2 bases, 6 bases remained unmatched. This CDR3 spans 14 amino acids. In germline, CDR1 is SGHAT, CDR2 FQNNGV. Here the CDR3 reads CASSRMDRAYEQYF. CDR3 nucleotide sequence: TGTGCCAGCAGTCGAATGGACAGGGCCTACGAGCAGTACTTC.

This sequence joins TRBV6-5 and TRBJ2-7; 8 bases are shared with TRBD1. The length of the CDR3 is 15 residues. Germline V lookup: CDR1 MNHEY, CDR2 SVGAGI. V was pared by 9 bases and J by 4 bases, with 14 bases of the junction left unmatched. CDR3 coding DNA: TGTGCCAGTTTCGAAGGCAGGGGGCGTCTTTACGAGCAGTACTTC. Protein sequence: CASFEGRGRLYEQYF.

The chain links TRBV18 to TRBJ2-7, with TRBD2 identical over 13 bases. V was pared by 3 bases and J by 2 bases, with 4 bases of the junction left unmatched. Germline lookup yields CDR1 KGHSH and CDR2 LQKENI. The CDR3 has 16 residues. The CDR3 sequence is CASSPDGLAGAYEQYF. The CDR3 DNA is TGTGCCAGCTCACCCGACGGACTAGCGGGAGCCTACGAGCAGTACTTC.

This chain connects TRBV28 to TRBJ1-1; no definite D call. Germline CDR1 is MDHEN and CDR2 is SYDVKM. With 5 bases removed from V and 1 base from J, the gap between germline ends came to 11 bases. CDR3 length: 14 residues. CDR3 sequence reads: CASSPPNRNTEAFF. The CDR3 DNA is TGTGCCAGCAGTCCCCCCAACAGGAACACTGAAGCTTTCTTT.